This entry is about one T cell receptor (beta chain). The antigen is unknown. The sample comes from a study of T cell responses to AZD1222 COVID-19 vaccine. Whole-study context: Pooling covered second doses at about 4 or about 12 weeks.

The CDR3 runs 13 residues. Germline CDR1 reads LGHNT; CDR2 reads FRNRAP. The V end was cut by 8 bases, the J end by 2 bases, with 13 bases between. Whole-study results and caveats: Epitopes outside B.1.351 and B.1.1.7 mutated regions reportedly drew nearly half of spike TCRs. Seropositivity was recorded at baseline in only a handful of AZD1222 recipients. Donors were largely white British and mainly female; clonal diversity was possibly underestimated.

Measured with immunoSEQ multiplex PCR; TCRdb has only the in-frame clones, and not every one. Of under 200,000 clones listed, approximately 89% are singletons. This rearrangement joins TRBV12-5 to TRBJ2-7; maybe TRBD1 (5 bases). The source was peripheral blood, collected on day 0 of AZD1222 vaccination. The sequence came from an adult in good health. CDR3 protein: CASSTDNAYEQYF. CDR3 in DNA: TGTGCTAGTTCGACAGACAACGCCTACGAGCAGTACTTC.